A single sample gave rise to the 14 T cell receptor beta chains below, sequenced in a study of T-cell reconstitution after alpha-beta-depleted transplantation in children (dated by TCRdb to the mid-2010s). Receptor amplification or capture employed PCR. Sequencing instrument: Illumina HiSeq 2500. To normalize quantification of the TCRbeta repertoire, the TCR libraries were built with molecular barcoding that relied on unique molecular identifiers. Using fastp trimming at Q25 and MiXCR clonotype assembly, TCRdb reanalyzed the public sequencing data and kept in-frame beta chains. When rows share a CDR3 protein, they turn into one entry using the most common DNA and genes. This sample holds about 610,000 distinct CDR3 sequences; about 10% were observed only once. About 4% of the sample comes from the top ten. The sample in question was PBMCs from the stem cell graft donor, obtained from the stem cell graft. The receptor set was obtained from a human donor who donated a stem cell graft to a child with acute myeloid leukemia.

The rearrangement uses TRBV12-3 or TRBV12-4 and TRBJ1-1; 8 nucleotides line up with TRBD1. V lost 9 bases and J lost 1; bases outside the gene matches: 7. This CDR3 has 14 amino acids. The CDR3 region has the DNA TGTGCCAGTAGGCAAACAGGGGGGAACACTGAAGCTTTCTTT. Its translation: CASRQTGGNTEAFF.

The chain couples TRBV29-1 to TRBJ1-1; D is possibly TRBD1 (6 bases). The ends were cut back, 5 bases at V and 2 bases at J, with 12 bases in the middle. This CDR3 is 13 amino acids long. Germline CDR1 SQVTM, CDR2 ANQGSEA. Written as DNA, the CDR3 is TGCAGCGTTCGAGGGGGGGGAAACACTGAAGCTTTCTTT. Protein product: CSVRGGGNTEAFF.

The chain is built from TRBV4-3 and TRBJ2-3; TRBD1 is a possible D gene (5 bases). The V gene's germline CDR1 is LGHNA and CDR2 YSLEER. Between the trimmed V and J ends, which lost 0 bases and 6 bases, there was a span of 10 bases. The CDR3 loop spans 14 amino acids. CDR3 DNA sequence: TGCGCCAGCAGCCAAGAAGCCAGGGCGGATACGCAGTATTTT. Translation: CASSQEARADTQYF.

Ten or more counts support this clonotype. This chain uses TRBV4-2 with TRBJ2-5; TRBD1 matches 7 bases. Germline V gene data show CDR1 as LGHNA and CDR2 as YNFKEQ. V shed 4 bases, J shed 0 bases, and the junction held 11 bases outside the gene matches. The CDR3 loop spans 17 amino acids. This CDR3 is CASSRRAGQENQETQYF. CDR3 bases: TGTGCCAGCAGCCGACGAGCCGGACAGGAGAACCAAGAGACCCAGTACTTC.

As DNA, the CDR3 is TGTGCCAGCTCTACAGGGGAAGGCTACACCTTC. It specifies CASSTGEGYTF. The rearrangement links TRBV9 to TRBJ1-2, with TRBD1 matching over 7 bases. V shed 7 bases, J shed 8 bases, and the junction held 5 bases outside the gene matches. Germline V gene data show CDR1 as SGDLS and CDR2 as YYNGEE. There are 11 residues in the CDR3.

This chain uses TRBV3-1 with TRBJ2-5, with unresolved D. The CDR3 runs 15 residues. V dropped 4 bases and J dropped 5 bases, with 17 bases sitting between them. Germline assignment: CDR1 LGHDT and CDR2 YNNKEL (reference sequence). The CDR3: CASSRLSALGETQYF. In nucleotides, the CDR3 is TGTGCCAGCAGCCGATTATCGGCACTCGGGGAGACCCAGTACTTC.

This clonotype has a count of ten or more. The V gene is TRBV4-2, the J gene TRBJ2-7; D remains ambiguous. V lost 3 bases to trimming and J lost 2 bases, with 17 bases between them. In germline, CDR1 is LGHNA, CDR2 YNFKEQ. The CDR3 runs to 16 residues. The CDR3 DNA reads TGTGCCAGCAGCCATATCGGAGTAGTATCCCCCTACGAGCAGTACTTC. It encodes CASSHIGVVSPYEQYF.

This clonotype was seen at least ten times. The gene calls are TRBV29-1 and TRBJ2-5, with 7 bases fitting TRBD1. This CDR3 spans 11 amino acids. V was clipped by 7 bases and J by 5 bases; unmatched bases: 4. CDR1 SQVTM and CDR2 ANQGSEA come from the germline V gene. The CDR3 is CSGRQGETQYF. CDR3 nucleotide sequence: TGCAGCGGCAGACAGGGCGAGACCCAGTACTTC.

This rearrangement joins TRBV7-9 to TRBJ1-1, with TRBD1 matching over 7 bases. CDR1 and CDR2 (germline): SEHNR, FQNEAQ (reference sequence). CDR3 length equals 15 residues. Trimming removed 4 bases from V and 5 bases from J; junction bases left unmatched: 10. This chain's CDR3 is CASSSETGDWTEAFF. CDR3 bases: TGTGCCAGCAGCTCCGAAACAGGGGACTGGACTGAAGCTTTCTTT.

At least ten counts were recorded for this clonotype. This chain joins TRBV20-1 and TRBJ2-3, with 9 bases aligning to TRBD2. The CDR3 extends over 15 amino acids. The germline CDR1 and CDR2 sequences are DFQATT and SNEGSKA (reference sequence). The junction had 7 bases not matched to a gene; V was cut back by 6 bases and J by 0 bases. The CDR3 protein is CSAQGLALSTDTQYF. DNA for the CDR3: TGCAGTGCCCAGGGACTAGCCCTTAGCACAGATACGCAGTATTTT.

This clonotype was observed a few times. The chain employs TRBV20-1 and TRBJ2-1; 8 nucleotides match TRBD1. The CDR3 has 14 amino acids. From germline, CDR1 is DFQATT and CDR2 SNEGSKA (reference sequence). Losses at the gene ends were 3 bases for V and 6 bases for J; bases not matched to a gene: 7. The CDR3 protein is CSASTRTGTNEQFF. CDR3 bases: TGCAGTGCTAGCACCCGGACAGGGACCAATGAGCAGTTCTTC.

In its sample, this clonotype was seen many times. The rearrangement links TRBV7-9 to TRBJ2-3; possibly TRBD2 for D (6 bases). Germline CDR1 reads SEHNR; CDR2 reads FQNEAQ (reference sequence). The CDR3 sequence is 13 residues long. Trimming left V 5 bases short and J 4 bases short, with 10 bases between. In DNA form, the CDR3 reads TGTGCCAGCAGCGGGACTTACGCAGATACGCAGTATTTT. Protein product: CASSGTYADTQYF.

V and J are TRBV19 and TRBJ2-5; D gene ambiguous. Between the trimmed V and J ends, which lost 7 bases and 2 bases, there was a span of 17 bases. The CDR3 totals 15 residues. In germline, CDR1 is LNHDA, CDR2 SQIVND (reference sequence). In DNA form, the CDR3 reads TGTGCCAGTACCACCTTGGACGGAAAACAAGAGACCCAGTACTTC. This sequence encodes CASTTLDGKQETQYF.

This chain joins TRBV3-1 and TRBJ2-3; no clear D. V gave up 2 bases and J gave up 2 bases, with 5 bases separating them. This CDR3 spans 13 amino acids. The germline V gene encodes CDR1 LGHDT and CDR2 YNNKEL (reference sequence). CDR3 bases: TGTGCCAGCAGCCAAACTATCACAGATACGCAGTATTTT. Protein product: CASSQTITDTQYF.